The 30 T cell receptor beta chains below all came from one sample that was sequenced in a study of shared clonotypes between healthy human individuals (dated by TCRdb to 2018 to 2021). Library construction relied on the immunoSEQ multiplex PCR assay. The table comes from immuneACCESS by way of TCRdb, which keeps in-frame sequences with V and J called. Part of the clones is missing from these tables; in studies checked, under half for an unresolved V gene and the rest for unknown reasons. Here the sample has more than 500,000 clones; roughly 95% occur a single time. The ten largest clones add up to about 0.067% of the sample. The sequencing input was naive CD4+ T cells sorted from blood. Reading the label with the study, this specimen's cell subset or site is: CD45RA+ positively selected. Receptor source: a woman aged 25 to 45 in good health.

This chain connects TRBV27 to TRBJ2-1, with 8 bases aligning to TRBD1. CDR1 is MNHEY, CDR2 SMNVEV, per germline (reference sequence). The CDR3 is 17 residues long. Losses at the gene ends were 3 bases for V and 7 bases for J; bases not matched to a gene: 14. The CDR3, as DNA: TGTGCCAGCAGTTTCTCTTGGGGGCAGGGGGCACGGAATGAGCAGTTCTTC. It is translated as CASSFSWGQGARNEQFF.

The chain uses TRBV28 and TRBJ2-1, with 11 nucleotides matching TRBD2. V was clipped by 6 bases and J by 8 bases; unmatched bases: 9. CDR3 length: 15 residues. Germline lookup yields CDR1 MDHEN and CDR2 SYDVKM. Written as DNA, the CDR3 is TGTGCCAGCAGCCTTAGCGGGAGGGCCTTGGATGAGCAGTTCTTC. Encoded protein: CASSLSGRALDEQFF.

The CDR3 DNA sequence: TGTGCCAGCAGCACCTTAACGGGACAGGGAGTTAATGGCTACACCTTC. Translated, it gives CASSTLTGQGVNGYTF. The rearrangement uses TRBV5-6 and TRBJ1-2; 9 positions agree with TRBD1. The CDR3 contains 16 residues. V shed 4 bases and J 6 bases; nucleotides not matched to a gene: 13. CDR1 and CDR2 (germline): SGHDT, YYEEEE.

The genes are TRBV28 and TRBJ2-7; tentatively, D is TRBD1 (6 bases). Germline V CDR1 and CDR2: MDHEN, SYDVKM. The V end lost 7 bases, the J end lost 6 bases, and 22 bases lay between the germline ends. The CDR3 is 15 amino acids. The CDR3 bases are TGTGCCAGCACCTTAGCGTCAGGGGTGGTCGGCGAGCAGTACTTC. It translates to CASTLASGVVGEQYF.

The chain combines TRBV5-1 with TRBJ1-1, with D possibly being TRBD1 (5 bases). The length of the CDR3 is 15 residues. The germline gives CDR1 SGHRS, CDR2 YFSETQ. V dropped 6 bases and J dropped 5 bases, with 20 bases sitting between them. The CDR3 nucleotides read TGCGCCAGCACCCATGCCGGGGGGTCAGAGACTGAAGCTTTCTTT. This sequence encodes CASTHAGGSETEAFF.

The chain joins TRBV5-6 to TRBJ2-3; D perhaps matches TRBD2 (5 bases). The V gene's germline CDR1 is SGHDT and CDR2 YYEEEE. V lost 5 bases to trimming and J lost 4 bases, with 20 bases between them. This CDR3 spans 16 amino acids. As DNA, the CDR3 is TGTGCCAGCAGTCTCCGACTACTTAGGGATGCAGATACGCAGTATTTT. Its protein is CASSLRLLRDADTQYF.

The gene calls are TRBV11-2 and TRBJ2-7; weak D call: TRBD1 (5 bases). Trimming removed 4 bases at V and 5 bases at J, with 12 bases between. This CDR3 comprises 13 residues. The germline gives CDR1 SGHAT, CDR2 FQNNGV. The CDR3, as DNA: TGTGCCAGCAGCTACAGGAGAAAGGACGAGCAGTACTTC. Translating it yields CASSYRRKDEQYF.

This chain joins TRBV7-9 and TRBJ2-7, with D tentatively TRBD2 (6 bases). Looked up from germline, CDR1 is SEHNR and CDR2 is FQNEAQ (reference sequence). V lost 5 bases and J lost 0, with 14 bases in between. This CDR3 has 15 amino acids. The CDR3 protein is CASSTVAVSSYEQYF. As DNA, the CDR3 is TGTGCCAGCAGCACAGTAGCGGTGAGCTCCTACGAGCAGTACTTC.

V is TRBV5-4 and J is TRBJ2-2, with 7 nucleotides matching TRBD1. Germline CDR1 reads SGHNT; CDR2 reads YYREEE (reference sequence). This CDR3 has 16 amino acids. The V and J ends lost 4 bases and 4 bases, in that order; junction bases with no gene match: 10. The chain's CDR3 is CASSGGQLDITGELFF. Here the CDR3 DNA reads TGTGCCAGCAGCGGGGGACAGTTAGATATCACCGGGGAGCTGTTTTTT.

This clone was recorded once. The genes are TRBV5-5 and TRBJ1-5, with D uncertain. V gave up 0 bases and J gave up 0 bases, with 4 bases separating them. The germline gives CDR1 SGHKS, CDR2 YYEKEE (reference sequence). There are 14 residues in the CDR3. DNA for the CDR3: TGTGCCAGCAGCTTGGACTATAGCAATCAGCCCCAGCATTTT. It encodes CASSLDYSNQPQHF.

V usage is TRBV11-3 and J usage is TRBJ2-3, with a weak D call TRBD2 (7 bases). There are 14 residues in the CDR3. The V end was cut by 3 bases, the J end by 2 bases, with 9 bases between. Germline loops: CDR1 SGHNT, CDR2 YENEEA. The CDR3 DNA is TGTGCCAGCAGCTTCGGGGGGCCCACAGATACGCAGTATTTT. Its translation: CASSFGGPTDTQYF.

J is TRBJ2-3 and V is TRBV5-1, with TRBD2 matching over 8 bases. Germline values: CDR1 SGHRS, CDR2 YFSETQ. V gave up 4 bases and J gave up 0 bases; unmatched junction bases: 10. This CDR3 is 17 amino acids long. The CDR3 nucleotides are TGCGCCAGCAGCCCCTCGGGCGGGAGGTCTAGCACAGATACGCAGTATTTT. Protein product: CASSPSGGRSSTDTQYF.

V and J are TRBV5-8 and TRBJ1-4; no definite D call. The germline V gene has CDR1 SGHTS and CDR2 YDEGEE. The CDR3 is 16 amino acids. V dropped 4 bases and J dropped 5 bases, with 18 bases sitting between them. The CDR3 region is CASSLLSEERNEKLFF. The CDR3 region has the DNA TGTGCCAGCAGCCTTCTTTCGGAGGAGAGGAATGAAAAACTGTTTTTT.

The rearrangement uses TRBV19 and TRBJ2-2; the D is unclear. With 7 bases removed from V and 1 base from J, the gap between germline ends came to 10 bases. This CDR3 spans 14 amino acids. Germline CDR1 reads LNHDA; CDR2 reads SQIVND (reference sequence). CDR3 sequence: CASNNRMNTGELFF. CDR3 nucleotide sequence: TGTGCCAGTAATAATAGGATGAACACCGGGGAGCTGTTTTTT. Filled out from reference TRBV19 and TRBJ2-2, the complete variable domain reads DGGITQSPKYLFRKEGQNVTLSCEQNLNHDAMYWYRQDPGQGLRLIYYSQIVNDFQKGDIAEGYSVSREKKESFPLTVTSAQKNPTAFYLCASNNRMNTGELFFGEGSRLTVL.

The CDR3 here is CASSLEVAGGRKNEQYF. CDR3 coding DNA: TGTGCCAGCAGCTTAGAGGTAGCGGGAGGGCGGAAGAACGAGCAGTACTTC. V and J are TRBV7-2 and TRBJ2-7, with 11 bases aligning to TRBD2. Per germline, CDR1 SGHTA and CDR2 FQGNSA. Trimming at V came to 1 base and at J to 5 bases, leaving 10 bases not matched to a gene. This CDR3 region has 17 residues.

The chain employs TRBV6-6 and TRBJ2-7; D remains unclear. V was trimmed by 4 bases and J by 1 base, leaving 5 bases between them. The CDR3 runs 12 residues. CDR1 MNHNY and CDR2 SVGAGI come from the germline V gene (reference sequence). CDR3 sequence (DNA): TGTGCCAGCAGTTTTTCATCCTACGAGCAGTACTTC. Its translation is CASSFSSYEQYF.

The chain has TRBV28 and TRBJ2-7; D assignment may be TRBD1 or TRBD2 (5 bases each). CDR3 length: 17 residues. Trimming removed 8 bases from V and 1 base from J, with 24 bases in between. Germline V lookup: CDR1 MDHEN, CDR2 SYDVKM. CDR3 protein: CASFAGVYWTNSYEQYF. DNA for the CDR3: TGTGCCAGCTTTGCCGGGGTATATTGGACAAATTCCTACGAGCAGTACTTC.

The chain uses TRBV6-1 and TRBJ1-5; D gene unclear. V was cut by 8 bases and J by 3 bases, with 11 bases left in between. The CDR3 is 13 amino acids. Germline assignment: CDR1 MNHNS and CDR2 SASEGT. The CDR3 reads CASRGNFNQPQHF. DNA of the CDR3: TGTGCCAGCCGGGGAAATTTCAATCAGCCCCAGCATTTT.

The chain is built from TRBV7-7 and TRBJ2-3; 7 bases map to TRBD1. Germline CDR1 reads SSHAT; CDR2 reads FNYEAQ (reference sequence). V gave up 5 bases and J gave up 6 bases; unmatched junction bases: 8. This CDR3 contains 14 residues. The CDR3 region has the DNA TGTGCCAGCAGCGCCAATTCACAGGGGGATACGCAGTATTTT. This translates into CASSANSQGDTQYF.

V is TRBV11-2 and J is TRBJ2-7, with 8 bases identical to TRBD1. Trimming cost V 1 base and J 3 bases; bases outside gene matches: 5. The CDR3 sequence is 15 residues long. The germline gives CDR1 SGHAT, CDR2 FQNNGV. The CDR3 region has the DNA TGTGCCAGCAGCTTAGGCTCCGACAGGGGCTACGAGCAGTACTTC. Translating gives CASSLGSDRGYEQYF.

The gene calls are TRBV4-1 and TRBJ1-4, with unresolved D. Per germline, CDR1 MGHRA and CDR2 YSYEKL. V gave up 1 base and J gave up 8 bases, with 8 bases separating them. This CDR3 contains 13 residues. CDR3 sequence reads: CASSQGPIEKLFF. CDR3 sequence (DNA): TGCGCCAGCAGCCAAGGACCGATAGAAAAACTGTTTTTT.

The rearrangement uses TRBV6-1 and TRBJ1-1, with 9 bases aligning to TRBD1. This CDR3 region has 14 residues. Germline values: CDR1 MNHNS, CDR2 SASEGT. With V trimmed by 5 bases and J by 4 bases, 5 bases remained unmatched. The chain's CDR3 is CASSPTTGGTEAFF. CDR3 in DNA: TGTGCCAGCAGTCCCACGACAGGGGGCACTGAAGCTTTCTTT.

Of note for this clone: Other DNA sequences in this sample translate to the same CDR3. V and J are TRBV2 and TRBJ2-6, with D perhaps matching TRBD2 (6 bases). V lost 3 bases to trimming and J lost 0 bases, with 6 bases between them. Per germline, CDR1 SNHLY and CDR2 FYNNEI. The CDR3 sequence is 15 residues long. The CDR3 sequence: CASSEEGSGANVLTF. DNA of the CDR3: TGTGCCAGCAGTGAGGAGGGCTCTGGGGCCAACGTCCTGACTTTC.

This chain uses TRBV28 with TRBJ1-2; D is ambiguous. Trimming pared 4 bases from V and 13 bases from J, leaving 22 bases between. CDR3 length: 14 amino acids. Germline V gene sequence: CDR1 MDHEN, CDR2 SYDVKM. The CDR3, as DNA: TGTGCCAGCAGTTCCCCGGATGGGCGACGAGATATCACCTTC. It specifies CASSSPDGRRDITF.

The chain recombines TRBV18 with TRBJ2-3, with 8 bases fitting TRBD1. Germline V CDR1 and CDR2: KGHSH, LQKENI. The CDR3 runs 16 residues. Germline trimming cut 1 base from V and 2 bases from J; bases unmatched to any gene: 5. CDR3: CASSPLQGGDTDTQYF. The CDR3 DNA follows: TGTGCCAGCTCACCACTACAGGGGGGAGACACAGATACGCAGTATTTT. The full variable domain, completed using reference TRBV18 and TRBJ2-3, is NAGVMQNPRHLVRRRGQEARLRCSPMKGHSHVYWYRQLPEEGLKFMVYLQKENIIDESGMPKERFSAEFPKEGPSILRIQQVVRGDSAAYFCASSPLQGGDTDTQYFGPGTRLTVL.

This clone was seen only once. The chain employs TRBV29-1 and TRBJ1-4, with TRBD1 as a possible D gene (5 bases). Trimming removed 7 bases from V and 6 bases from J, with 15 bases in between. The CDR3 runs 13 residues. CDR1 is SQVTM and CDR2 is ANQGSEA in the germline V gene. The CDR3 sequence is CSAGGTDYEKLFF. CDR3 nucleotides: TGCAGCGCCGGCGGGACGGATTATGAAAAACTGTTTTTT.

DNA for the CDR3: TGCGCCAGCAGCCCCGGGACAGCGCCAACTAATGAAAAACTGTTTTTT. Translating gives CASSPGTAPTNEKLFF. V usage is TRBV5-1 and J usage is TRBJ1-4; 7 bases are shared with TRBD1. Germline V lookup: CDR1 SGHRS, CDR2 YFSETQ. V trimming: 4 bases; J trimming: 0 bases; junction bases outside the gene matches: 6. The CDR3 loop spans 16 amino acids.

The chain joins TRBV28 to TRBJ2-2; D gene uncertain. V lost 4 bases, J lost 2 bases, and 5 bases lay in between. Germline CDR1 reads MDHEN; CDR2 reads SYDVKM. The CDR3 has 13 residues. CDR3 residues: CASSWRNTGELFF. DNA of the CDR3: TGTGCCAGCAGTTGGCGCAACACCGGGGAGCTGTTTTTT.

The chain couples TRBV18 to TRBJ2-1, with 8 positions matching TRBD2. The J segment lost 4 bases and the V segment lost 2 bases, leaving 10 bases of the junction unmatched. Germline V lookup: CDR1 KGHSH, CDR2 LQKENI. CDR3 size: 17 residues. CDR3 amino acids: CASSPSTAGGTYNEQFF. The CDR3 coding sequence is TGTGCCAGCTCACCATCAACGGCGGGAGGTACATACAATGAGCAGTTCTTC.

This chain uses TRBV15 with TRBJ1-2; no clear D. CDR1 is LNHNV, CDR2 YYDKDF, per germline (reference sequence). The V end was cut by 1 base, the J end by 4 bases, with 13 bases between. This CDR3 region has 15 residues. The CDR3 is CATSRVPGSIYGYTF. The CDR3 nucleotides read TGTGCCACCAGCAGAGTCCCGGGGAGTATCTATGGCTACACCTTC.